This TCR beta chain was captured by sequencing in a study of OX40 agonist ivuxolimab in advanced cancers. General study findings and limits: With doses of 0.1 to 3.0 mg/kg, CD4+ and CD8+ blood T cells had undergone clonal expansion by week 6.

About this clone: The antigen remains unidentified.

V was pared by 4 bases and J by 8 bases, with 23 bases between. The CDR3 sequence is 17 residues long. Germline V gives CDR1 SGHDN, CDR2 FVKESK. Sequencing was performed with immunoSEQ multiplex PCR; in TCRdb, only in-frame clones are kept and a portion is missing. The sample includes 90,000 to 130,000 clones, approximately 90% seen only once; the top ten take 0.27%. This clonotype was obtained from an adult with an advanced solid tumor such as melanoma, head and neck, liver or kidney cancer. The starting material was CD4+ or CD8+ T cells sorted from blood, obtained in a trial of the OX40 agonist ivuxolimab. This chain links TRBV14 with TRBJ1-4, with a tentative D call TRBD1 (5 bases). The CDR3 sequence is CASSPLSPGEEKEKLFF. CDR3 DNA: TGTGCCAGCAGCCCCCTGAGTCCGGGGGAGGAGAAGGAAAAACTGTTTTTT.